Below, 10 T cell receptor beta chains from the same sample are listed, as sequenced in a study of blood T cells in healthy people across ages (dated by TCRdb to the mid-2010s). The library was made by 5' RACE. Sequencing was performed on an Illumina HiSeq 2500. A second roughly 6 to 11 cycle PCR used a sample-barcoded 5' primer and a J-beta primer mix. In-frame beta chains were kept once TCRdb had trimmed the public reads at Q25 with fastp and called clones with MiXCR. Merged by CDR3 protein, the rows form single entries marked with the most common genes and DNA. The sample yields hundreds of thousands of distinct CDR3 sequences; 40% to 60% were counted once. Of the sample, around an eighth is held by the ten largest clones. The sample consisted of blood. These receptors were collected from a man in his thirties or forties in good health.

In its sample, this clonotype was seen many times. The rearrangement links TRBV11-1 to TRBJ2-1, with D unclear. This CDR3 has 11 residues. Germline V lookup: CDR1 SGHAT, CDR2 FQDESV (reference sequence). Trimming pared 1 base from V and 9 bases from J, leaving 4 bases between. This CDR3 reads CASSLDGEQFF. CDR3 coding DNA: TGTGCCAGCAGCTTAGATGGTGAGCAGTTCTTC.

This clonotype was observed once. One end of the junction varies from germline; a read error may be responsible. The chain uses TRBV12-3 or TRBV12-4 and TRBJ2-3; 11 positions match TRBD2. CDR3 length: 16 residues. CDR3 in amino acids: CAINKGLAASTDTEYF. The CDR3 nucleotides are TGTGCCATAAATAAGGGACTAGCGGCTAGCACAGATACGGAGTATTTT.

The chain couples TRBV5-5 to TRBJ1-5; D is possibly TRBD1 (6 bases). The CDR3 spans 17 residues. Trimming removed 4 bases at V and 0 bases at J, with 17 bases between. The V gene's germline CDR1 is SGHKS and CDR2 YYEKEE (reference sequence). This CDR3 is CASSPSSGHLSNQPQHF. CDR3 bases: TGTGCCAGCAGCCCATCATCGGGACACCTTAGCAATCAGCCCCAGCATTTT. The full variable domain, rest sourced from reference TRBV5-5 and TRBJ1-5, is DAGVTQSPTHLIKTRGQQVTLRCSPISGHKSVSWYQQVLGQGPQFIFQYYEKEERGRGNFPDRFSARQFPNYSSELNVNALLLGDSALYLCASSPSSGHLSNQPQHFGDGTRLSIL.

This clonotype was seen only a few times. The chain is built from TRBV6-1 and TRBJ2-7; perhaps D is TRBD1 or TRBD2 (6 bases each). Germline V gene lookup returns CDR1 MNHNS and CDR2 SASEGT. CDR3 length equals 13 residues. V lost 6 bases, J lost 3 bases, and 12 bases lay in between. The CDR3 bases are TGTGCCAGCAGCGGGGGACACTTCTACGAGCAGTACTTC. This codes for CASSGGHFYEQYF.

The V gene is TRBV10-3, the J gene TRBJ2-3, with 7 bases matching TRBD2. Trimming at V came to 0 bases and at J to 9 bases, leaving 18 bases not matched to a gene. CDR3 length: 18 amino acids. The germline V gene has CDR1 ENHRY and CDR2 SYGVKD. The CDR3 spells CAISESAGTSGHTETQYF. The CDR3, as DNA: TGTGCCATCAGTGAGTCAGCGGGGACGAGTGGTCACACGGAGACGCAGTATTTT.

The rearrangement uses TRBV27 and TRBJ2-4, with D possibly being TRBD2 (6 bases). V was clipped by 6 bases and J by 4 bases, with 13 bases between them. Per the germline V gene, CDR1 is MNHEY and CDR2 is SMNVEV (reference sequence). The CDR3 runs to 14 residues. This CDR3 reads CASSPRGLKNIQYF. Written as DNA, the CDR3 is TGTGCCAGCAGCCCTCGGGGGTTGAAAAACATTCAGTACTTC.

This rearrangement joins TRBV6-5 to TRBJ2-1, with D unresolved. This CDR3 has 11 amino acids. The germline V gene encodes CDR1 MNHEY and CDR2 SVGAGI. V lost 10 bases and J 0 bases, leaving 4 bases between the germline ends. CDR3 amino acids: CATFSYNEQFF. The CDR3 nucleotides are TGTGCCACCTTCTCCTACAATGAGCAGTTCTTC.

This clonotype was counted between two and nine times. V is TRBV20-1 and J is TRBJ1-5, with 7 bases fitting TRBD1. There are 15 residues in the CDR3. Germline-derived CDR1 and CDR2 are DFQATT and SNEGSKA (reference sequence). Trimming removed 0 bases from V and 2 bases from J; junction bases left unmatched: 4. The CDR3 DNA is TGCAGTGCTAGAGATCAGGGGGGCGGCAATCAGCCCCAGCATTTT. It yields the protein CSARDQGGGNQPQHF.

Comments on this clonotype: Germline and junction disagree at one end, which may indicate a read error. The chain uses TRBV4-1 and TRBJ1-2; D gene uncertain. This CDR3 spans 18 amino acids. Germline lookup yields CDR1 MGHRA and CDR2 YSYEKL. The CDR3 DNA reads TGTGCCAGCAGCCAAGATCTGCCAGTCTTGAGGGCCATCTATGGCTACACCTTC. This encodes CASSQDLPVLRAIYGYTF.

This clonotype was counted a few times. V usage is TRBV3-1 and J usage is TRBJ2-6; no clear D gene. The CDR3 covers 18 residues. Germline-derived CDR1 and CDR2 are LGHDT and YNNKEL (reference sequence). V was shortened by 6 bases and J by 2 bases, with 20 bases between the two germline ends. The DNA for the CDR3 is TGTGCCAGCAGTGAGGTCCGTAGGACGGCCACTGGGGCCAACGTCCTGACTTTC. It specifies CASSEVRRTATGANVLTF.